This TCR beta chain comes out of a study of T cells in narcolepsy. Sequencing used immunoSEQ multiplex PCR; TCRdb keeps in-frame clones, though not all of them. The sample has 26,000 or so clones, about four fifths seen once. This TCR was recovered from a human donor with narcolepsy. Sequenced input: CD45RA- memory CD4+ T cells from PBMCs.

The CDR3 protein is CASSLAGARTEAFF. CDR3 DNA sequence: TGTGCCAGCAGCTTAGCCGGGGCGAGAACTGAAGCTTTCTTT. This chain uses TRBV11-2 with TRBJ1-1; the D gene is possibly TRBD1 (5 bases). The V end lost 1 base, the J end lost 5 bases, and 11 bases lay between the germline ends. The CDR3 is 14 residues long. Germline V lookup: CDR1 SGHAT, CDR2 FQNNGV.